This paragraph reports one T cell receptor beta chain. This record belongs to a study of blood T cell repertoires in COVID-19. In the study overall: Samples came from the United States, Italy and Spain, spanning acute and convalescent COVID-19.

How the authors handled the data: Nucleated cell counts were estimated from reference gene primer amplification. The data were produced by immunoSEQ multiplex PCR, yet TCRdb's version contains in-frame clones alone and is incomplete. V and J calls and clone size come straight from that table; D and trimming were deduced from the DNA. The repertoire consists of fewer than 350,000 clones, with roughly 87% occurring once and the leading ten covering just over 9.5%. The Seattle site enrolled patients during active infection and followed them longitudinally. The sequenced material came from peripheral blood. The clonotype comes from a man in his thirties or forties with COVID-19, enrolled during active disease.

The CDR3 region is CASSSPGQANTEAFF. Here the CDR3 DNA reads TGTGCCAGCAGCAGCCCGGGACAGGCGAACACTGAAGCTTTCTTT. The chain combines TRBV2 with TRBJ1-1, with TRBD1 identical over 8 bases. The germline gives CDR1 SNHLY, CDR2 FYNNEI. This CDR3 region has 15 residues. V dropped 6 bases and J dropped 1; count of bases not matched to a gene: 7.